The following is a TCR beta chain sequence with its context. Germline CDR1 SGHTS, CDR2 YDEGEE. Germline trimming cut 0 bases from V and 5 bases from J; bases unmatched to any gene: 8. This CDR3 comprises 16 residues. The sample belongs to a study of T cell changes during pregnancy in multiple sclerosis. TCRdb keeps only in-frame clones here, not all; method: immunoSEQ multiplex PCR. In the table there are approximately 41,000 clones, under 95% of which are singletons. The chain is built from TRBV5-8 and TRBJ2-5; 9 nucleotides agree with TRBD1. The source is a female donor with multiple sclerosis, enrolled in a pregnancy study. Sequenced input: PBMCs (not recorded whether the cells were cultured). Here the CDR3 reads CASSLGEQGAVETQYF. The DNA of the CDR3 is TGTGCCAGCAGCTTGGGGGAACAGGGGGCAGTTGAGACCCAGTACTTC.